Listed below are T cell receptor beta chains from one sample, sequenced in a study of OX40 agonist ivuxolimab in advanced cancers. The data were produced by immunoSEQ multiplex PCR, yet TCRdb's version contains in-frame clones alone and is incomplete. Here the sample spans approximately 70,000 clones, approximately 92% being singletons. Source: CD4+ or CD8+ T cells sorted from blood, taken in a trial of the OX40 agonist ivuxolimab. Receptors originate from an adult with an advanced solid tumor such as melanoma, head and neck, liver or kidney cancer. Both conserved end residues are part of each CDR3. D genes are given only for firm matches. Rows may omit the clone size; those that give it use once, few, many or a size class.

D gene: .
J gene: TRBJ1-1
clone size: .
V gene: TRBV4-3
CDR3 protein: CASSQEPGVNTEAFF
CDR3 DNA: TGCGCCAGCAGCCAAGAACCCGGGGTGAACACTGAAGCTTTCTTT

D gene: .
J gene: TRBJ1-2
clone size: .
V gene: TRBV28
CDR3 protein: CASRRDPNYGYTF
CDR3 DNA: TGTGCCAGCAGGCGGGACCCTAACTATGGCTACACCTTC

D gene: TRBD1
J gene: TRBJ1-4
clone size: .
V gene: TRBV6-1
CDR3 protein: CASIPPGGRREKLFF
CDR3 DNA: TGTGCCAGCATTCCTCCAGGGGGCAGGCGTGAAAAACTGTTTTTT

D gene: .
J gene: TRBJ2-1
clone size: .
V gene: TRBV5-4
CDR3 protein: CASSQSGGMRSYNEQFF
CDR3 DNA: TGTGCCAGCAGCCAGTCGGGCGGTATGCGCTCCTACAATGAGCAGTTCTTC

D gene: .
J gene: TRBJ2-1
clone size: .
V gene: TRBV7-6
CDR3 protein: CASSSDQLGGTEQFF
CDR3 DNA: TGTGCCAGCAGCTCTGACCAACTGGGGGGCACAGAGCAGTTCTTC

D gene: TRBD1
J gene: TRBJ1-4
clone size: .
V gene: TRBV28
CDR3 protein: CASSSGQVVNEKLFF
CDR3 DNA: TGTGCCAGCAGTTCAGGACAGGTCGTAAATGAAAAACTGTTTTTT

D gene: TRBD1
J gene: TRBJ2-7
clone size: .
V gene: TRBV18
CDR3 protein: CASSPGTGVYEQYF
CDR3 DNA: TGTGCCAGCTCACCAGGAACAGGGGTCTACGAGCAGTACTTC

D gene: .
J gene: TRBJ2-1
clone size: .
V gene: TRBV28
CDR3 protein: CASKRTNYNEQFF
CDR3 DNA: TGTGCCAGCAAGCGGACAAATTACAATGAGCAGTTCTTC

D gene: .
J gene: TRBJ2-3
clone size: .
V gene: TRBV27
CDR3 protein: CASSLGGTDTQYF
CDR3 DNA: TGTGCCAGCAGTTTAGGGGGCACAGATACGCAGTATTTT

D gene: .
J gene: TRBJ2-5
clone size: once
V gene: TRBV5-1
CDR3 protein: CASSWRAPLGVQETQYF
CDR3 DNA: TGCGCCAGCAGCTGGCGGGCGCCCTTGGGCGTCCAAGAGACCCAGTACTTC

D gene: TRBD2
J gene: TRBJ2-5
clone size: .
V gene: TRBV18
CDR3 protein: CASSPGTSRGTQYF
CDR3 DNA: TGTGCCAGCTCCCCCGGGACTAGCAGGGGGACCCAGTACTTC

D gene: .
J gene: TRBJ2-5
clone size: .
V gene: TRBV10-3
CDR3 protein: CAISETLSQRGETQYF
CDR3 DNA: TGTGCCATCAGTGAGACCCTCTCTCAAAGGGGGGAGACCCAGTACTTC

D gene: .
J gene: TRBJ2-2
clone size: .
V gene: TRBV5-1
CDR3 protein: CASSLDGLNTGELFF
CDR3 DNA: TGCGCCAGCAGCTTGGACGGCCTAAACACCGGGGAGCTGTTTTTT

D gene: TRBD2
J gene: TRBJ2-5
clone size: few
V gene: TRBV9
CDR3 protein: CASKPGLAGVETQYF
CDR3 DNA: TGTGCCAGCAAGCCGGGACTAGCGGGAGTGGAGACCCAGTACTTC

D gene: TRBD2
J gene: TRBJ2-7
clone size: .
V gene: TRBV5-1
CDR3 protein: CASSTGTRNYEQYF
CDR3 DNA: TGCGCCAGCAGCACCGGGACTAGGAACTACGAGCAGTACTTC

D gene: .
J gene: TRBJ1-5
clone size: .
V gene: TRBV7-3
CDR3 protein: CASSSDRNQPQHF
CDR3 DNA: TGTGCCAGCAGCAGCGACAGGAATCAGCCCCAGCATTTT

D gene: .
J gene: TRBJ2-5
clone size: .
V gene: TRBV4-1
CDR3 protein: CASSPGGSGRRGGETQYF
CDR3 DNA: TGCGCCAGCAGCCCCGGTGGTAGCGGAAGAAGGGGCGGGGAGACCCAGTACTTC

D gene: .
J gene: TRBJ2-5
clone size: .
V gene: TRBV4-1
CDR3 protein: CASSQGHNQETQYF
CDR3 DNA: TGCGCCAGCAGCCAAGGACACAACCAAGAGACCCAGTACTTC

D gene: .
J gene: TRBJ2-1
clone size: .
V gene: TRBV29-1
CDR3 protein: CSVELRDKYNEQFF
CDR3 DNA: TGCAGCGTTGAACTGCGGGATAAGTACAATGAGCAGTTCTTC

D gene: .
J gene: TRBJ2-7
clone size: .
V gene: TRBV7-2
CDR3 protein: CASSPARTGTYEQYF
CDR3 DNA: TGTGCCAGCAGCCCCGCCCGGACCGGGACCTACGAGCAGTACTTC

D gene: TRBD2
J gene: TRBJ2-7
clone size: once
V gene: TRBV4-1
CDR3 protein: CASSQDPSGRAVEQYF
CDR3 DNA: TGCGCCAGCAGCCAAGATCCTAGCGGGAGGGCCGTAGAGCAGTACTTC

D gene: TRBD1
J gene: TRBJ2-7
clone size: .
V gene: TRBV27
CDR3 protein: CATTLLSDRGLHF
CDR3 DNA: TGTGCCACCACGCTGCTCTCGGACAGGGGGCTTCACTTC

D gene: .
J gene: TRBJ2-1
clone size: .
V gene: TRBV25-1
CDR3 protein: CASSESPSSYNEQFF
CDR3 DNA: TGTGCCAGCAGTGAATCCCCAAGCTCCTACAATGAGCAGTTCTTC

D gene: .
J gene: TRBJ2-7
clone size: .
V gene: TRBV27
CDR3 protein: CASRVGQVAYEQYF
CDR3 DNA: TGTGCCAGCAGGGTGGGTCAGGTTGCCTACGAGCAGTACTTC

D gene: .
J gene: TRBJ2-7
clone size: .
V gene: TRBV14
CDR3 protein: CASSLPAEETGYEQYF
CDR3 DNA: TGTGCCAGCAGCCTTCCCGCTGAGGAGACCGGCTACGAGCAGTACTTC

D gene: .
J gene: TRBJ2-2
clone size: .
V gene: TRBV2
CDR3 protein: CASTGDLGPGELFF
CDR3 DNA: TGTGCCAGCACAGGGGACCTAGGTCCCGGGGAGCTGTTTTTT

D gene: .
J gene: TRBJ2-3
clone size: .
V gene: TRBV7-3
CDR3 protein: CASSLMGGAGTDTQYF
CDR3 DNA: TGTGCCAGCAGCTTAATGGGGGGAGCGGGCACAGATACGCAGTATTTT

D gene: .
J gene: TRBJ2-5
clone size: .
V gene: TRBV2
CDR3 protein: CASSIQETQYF
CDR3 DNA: TGTGCCAGCAGTATCCAAGAGACCCAGTACTTC

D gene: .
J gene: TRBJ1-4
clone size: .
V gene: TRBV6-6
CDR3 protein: CASSYRKVEKLFF
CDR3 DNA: TGTGCCAGCAGTTACAGGAAGGTAGAAAAACTGTTTTTT